This T cell receptor beta chain was obtained from a study of T cells after yellow fever vaccination. Findings of the study overall: A weaker but faster secondary response was observed, peaking on day 5 versus 15. Re-detected after boosting: most primary clones, almost 97% of CD4 and 80% to 90% of CD8.

The germline V gene has CDR1 SGHRS and CDR2 YFSETQ. V lost 0 bases, J lost 0 bases, and 10 bases lay in between. CDR3 length: 16 residues. A single record per CDR3 protein comes from TCRdb applying MiXCR to the 5' RACE reads. The sample includes some 290,000 distinct CDR3 sequences, about 10% seen only once; the top ten take about 3%. With respect to this clonotype: Its antigen is undetermined.

The J gene is TRBJ1-3, the V gene TRBV5-1, with D uncertain. The sequence came from a man between 18 and 35 years old who received the YFV17D yellow fever vaccine. Sequencing was performed on CD4+ T cells sorted from PBMCs, taken 45 days after the yellow fever booster vaccination. The CDR3 reads CASSLAAGNSGNTIYF. The CDR3 DNA follows: TGCGCCAGCAGCTTGGCCGCAGGCAACTCTGGAAACACCATATATTTT.